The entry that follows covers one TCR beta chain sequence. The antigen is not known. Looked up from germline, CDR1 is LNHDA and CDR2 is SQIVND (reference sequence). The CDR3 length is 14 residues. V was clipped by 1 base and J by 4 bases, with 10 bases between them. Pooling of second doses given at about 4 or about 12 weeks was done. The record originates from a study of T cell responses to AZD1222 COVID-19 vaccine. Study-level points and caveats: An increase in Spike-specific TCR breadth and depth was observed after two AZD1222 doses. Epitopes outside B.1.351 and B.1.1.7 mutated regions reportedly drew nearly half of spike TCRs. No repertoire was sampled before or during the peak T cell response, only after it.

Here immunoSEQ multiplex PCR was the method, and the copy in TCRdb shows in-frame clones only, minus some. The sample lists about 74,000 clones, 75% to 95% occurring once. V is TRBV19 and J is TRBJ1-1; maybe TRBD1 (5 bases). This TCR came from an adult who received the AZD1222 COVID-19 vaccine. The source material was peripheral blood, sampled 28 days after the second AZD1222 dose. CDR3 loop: CASSIAGVGTEAFF. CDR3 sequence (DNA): TGTGCCAGTAGTATAGCGGGGGTGGGCACTGAAGCTTTCTTT.